A selection of T cell receptor beta chains follows, all from one sample in a study of blood T cell repertoires in COVID-19. This table comes from immunoSEQ multiplex PCR, and its TCRdb copy is limited to in-frame clones, with some not included. The sample lists 150,000 to 200,000 clones, roughly 86% occurring once. The sequenced sample was peripheral blood. The source is a man aged 65-85 years with acute or convalescent COVID-19. The CDR3 runs from the conserved cysteine through the conserved F or W. Fields, in order: J gene, CDR3 length, D gene, V gene, clone size, CDR3 DNA, CDR3 protein. D genes are given only for firm matches. Expanded clones get a size class; other rows say once, few or many, or leave the size out.

TRBJ2-1,14,TRBD1,TRBV30,NA,TGTGCCTGGAGTTCATACGGGACAGACAATGAGCAGTTCTTC,CAWSSYGTDNEQFF
TRBJ1-5,14,NA,TRBV4-1,once,TGCGCCAGCAGCGGGGCAGGGTTCAATCAGCCCCAGCATTTT,CASSGAGFNQPQHF
TRBJ2-5,15,TRBD2,TRBV6-2/TRBV6-3,NA,TGTGCCAGCAGTACAACTAGCGGGGGGGGTGAGACCCAGTACTTC,CASSTTSGGGETQYF
TRBJ2-4,18,NA,TRBV4-1,NA,TGCGCCAGCAGCCAAGCCCTCTCTTTTATCGTAGCCAAAAACATTCAGTACTTC,CASSQALSFIVAKNIQYF
TRBJ2-1,12,NA,TRBV28,NA,TGTGCCAGCAGTTTGCCAACTAGAGGACAGTTCTTC,CASSLPTRGQFF
TRBJ2-1,15,TRBD2,TRBV30,few,TGTGCCTGGAGCCGGGGGCTAGCGGGGTACAATGAGCAGTTCTTC,CAWSRGLAGYNEQFF
TRBJ1-4,13,NA,TRBV4-2,NA,TGTGCCAGCAGCCAAGCTGAGGGCGAAAAACTGTTTTTT,CASSQAEGEKLFF
TRBJ1-5,14,NA,TRBV6-2/TRBV6-3,NA,TGTGCCAGCAGCCCACTAGATAGCAATCAGCCCCAGCATTTT,CASSPLDSNQPQHF
TRBJ2-5,12,NA,TRBV5-1,NA,TGCGCCAGCAGCTCGGGATCCGAGACCCAGTACTTC,CASSSGSETQYF
TRBJ2-1,15,TRBD1,TRBV19,NA,TGTGCCAGTAGTATAAGGGGACAGGGGTACAATGAGCAGTTCTTC,CASSIRGQGYNEQFF
TRBJ2-5,16,TRBD2,TRBV9,NA,TGTGCCAGCAGCGTAGACAGCGGGAGTGGAGAAGAGACCCAGTACTTC,CASSVDSGSGEETQYF
TRBJ1-5,13,TRBD1,TRBV19,NA,TGTGCCAGTGTTGGACAGGGTTATCAGCCCCAGCATTTT,CASVGQGYQPQHF
TRBJ1-6,16,NA,TRBV4-3,NA,TGCGCCAGCAGCCAAGAATCGTTCTCCTATAATTCACCCCTCCACTTT,CASSQESFSYNSPLHF
TRBJ2-3,16,TRBD1,TRBV10-1,NA,TGCGCCAGCACAGGACAGGAACCGTTTGCCACAGATACGCAGTATTTT,CASTGQEPFATDTQYF
TRBJ1-5,17,TRBD1,TRBV6-4,NA,TGTGCCAGCAGTTATTGGACAGGGGCATATAGCAATCAGCCCCAGCATTTT,CASSYWTGAYSNQPQHF
TRBJ2-3,16,NA,TRBV6-5,NA,TGTGCCAGCAGTTCGACCGACAGTACTAGCACAGATACGCAGTATTTT,CASSSTDSTSTDTQYF
TRBJ2-7,18,TRBD1,TRBV28,NA,TGTGCCAGCAGTATTGCCTACGCAGACAGGGACAGCTCCTACGAGCAGTACTTC,CASSIAYADRDSSYEQYF